This is a list of T cell receptor beta chains from one sample in a study of cytomegalovirus exposure and HLA in healthy donors. Generated by immunoSEQ multiplex PCR, the TCRdb table keeps only in-frame clones and is missing some. The sample has around 160,000 clones; roughly four fifths are singletons. Sequenced sample: PBMCs. The receptors here all came from a woman in her thirties or forties in good health and CMV-seronegative. Each CDR3 is given with its conserved first and last residue. D genes are given only for firm matches. Some rows mark clone size as missing; the rest say once, few, many or name a class of expanded clone.

D gene: -; clone size: -; J gene: TRBJ1-3; V gene: TRBV30; CDR3 DNA: TGTGCCTGGAGGTGGGACACAACTGGAAACACCATATATTTT; CDR3 protein: CAWRWDTTGNTIYF
D gene: -; clone size: -; J gene: TRBJ1-1; V gene: TRBV28; CDR3 DNA: TGTGCCAGCAGTTTCCTACAGAGTGAAGCTTTCTTT; CDR3 protein: CASSFLQSEAFF
D gene: TRBD1; clone size: -; J gene: TRBJ2-5; V gene: TRBV7-8; CDR3 DNA: TGTGCCAGCAGCTTCCGGGACAGGGGGCGTGGGGATGCGACCCAGTACTTC; CDR3 protein: CASSFRDRGRGDATQYF
D gene: -; clone size: -; J gene: TRBJ1-1; V gene: TRBV7-9; CDR3 DNA: TGTGCCAGCAGCTTAGAGGCGGTGAACACTGAAGCTTTCTTT; CDR3 protein: CASSLEAVNTEAFF
D gene: -; clone size: once; J gene: TRBJ2-3; V gene: TRBV6-5; CDR3 DNA: TGTGCCAGCAGTTATGGGCTACAGGGAGCAGATACGCAGTATTTT; CDR3 protein: CASSYGLQGADTQYF
D gene: -; clone size: -; J gene: TRBJ1-2; V gene: TRBV28; CDR3 DNA: TGTGTCAGTGAGGACAGCGACTATGGCTACACCTTC; CDR3 protein: CVSEDSDYGYTF
D gene: -; clone size: -; J gene: TRBJ2-7; V gene: TRBV28; CDR3 DNA: TGTGCCAGCACCGAGGAAGGTATGACCTACGAGCAGTACTTC; CDR3 protein: CASTEEGMTYEQYF
D gene: -; clone size: -; J gene: TRBJ1-1; V gene: TRBV5-1; CDR3 DNA: TGCGCCAGCAGCCCGGTTGGAGAGGGGAACACTGAAGCTTTCTTT; CDR3 protein: CASSPVGEGNTEAFF
D gene: -; clone size: -; J gene: TRBJ1-5; V gene: TRBV29-1; CDR3 DNA: TGCAGCGTTGGTGACACCTATCAGCCCCAGCATTTT; CDR3 protein: CSVGDTYQPQHF
D gene: TRBD2; clone size: -; J gene: TRBJ2-1; V gene: TRBV7-9; CDR3 DNA: TGTGCCAGCAGCCTAGCGGGAGGGGGGGCGGATGAGCAGTTCTTC; CDR3 protein: CASSLAGGGADEQFF
D gene: -; clone size: -; J gene: TRBJ1-3; V gene: TRBV28; CDR3 DNA: TGTGCCAGCAGTTTCGCTGACACTTTGGGAAACACCATATATTTT; CDR3 protein: CASSFADTLGNTIYF
D gene: TRBD1; clone size: -; J gene: TRBJ2-7; V gene: TRBV7-2; CDR3 DNA: TGTGCCAGCAGCTTAGTAGGGACAGAGAGCTACGAGCAGTACTTC; CDR3 protein: CASSLVGTESYEQYF
D gene: TRBD1; clone size: -; J gene: TRBJ1-2; V gene: TRBV30; CDR3 DNA: TGTGCCTGGAAGCCGGATACAGGGGGCGCGAGTGGCTACACCTTC; CDR3 protein: CAWKPDTGGASGYTF
D gene: -; clone size: -; J gene: TRBJ2-1; V gene: TRBV27; CDR3 DNA: TGTGCCAGCAGATTAACAGGCGAATGGTACAATGAGCAGTTCTTC; CDR3 protein: CASRLTGEWYNEQFF
D gene: TRBD1; clone size: once; J gene: TRBJ2-7; V gene: TRBV19; CDR3 DNA: TGTGCCAGTAGTTCACAGGGGGCTTCCTACGAGCAGTACTTC; CDR3 protein: CASSSQGASYEQYF
D gene: TRBD2; clone size: -; J gene: TRBJ2-3; V gene: TRBV5-1; CDR3 DNA: TGCGCCAGCAGCCCCTTAGCGGGAGCCCCAGATACGCAGTATTTT; CDR3 protein: CASSPLAGAPDTQYF
D gene: -; clone size: -; J gene: TRBJ2-3; V gene: TRBV30; CDR3 DNA: TGTGCCTGGAAAGTTCTGGGAGCTAGTCCCACAGATACGCAGTATTTT; CDR3 protein: CAWKVLGASPTDTQYF